The 24 T cell receptor beta chains listed next were all sequenced from one sample in a study of OX40 agonist ivuxolimab in advanced cancers. The table came from immunoSEQ multiplex PCR; TCRdb's copy has only in-frame clones and leaves some out. The data show 100,000 to 140,000 clones, with approximately 89% seen just once and about 1.2% held by the top ten. The sample was CD4+ or CD8+ T cells sorted from blood, taken in a trial of the OX40 agonist ivuxolimab. All receptors derive from an adult with an advanced solid tumor such as melanoma, head and neck, liver or kidney cancer.

The chain has TRBV5-4 and TRBJ2-7; tentative D call: TRBD2 (6 bases). CDR3 length: 15 amino acids. The V gene's germline CDR1 is SGHNT and CDR2 YYREEE (reference sequence). V lost 0 bases and J 0 bases, leaving 10 bases between the germline ends. The CDR3 DNA reads TGTGCCAGCAGCTTGGAAGCGGGCCCCTCCTACGAGCAGTACTTC. This encodes CASSLEAGPSYEQYF.

J is TRBJ2-7 and V is TRBV5-4; D may be TRBD1 (6 bases). Trimming cost V 4 bases and J 12 bases, with 20 bases left between them. Germline assignment: CDR1 SGHNT and CDR2 YYREEE (reference sequence). This CDR3 region has 13 residues. The CDR3 region has the DNA TGTGCCAGCAGCCCCGGGACAACGGGTACGCGGTACTTC. This gives the protein CASSPGTTGTRYF.

The chain carries TRBV7-2 and TRBJ1-4; D is possibly TRBD1 (6 bases). Germline values: CDR1 SGHTA, CDR2 FQGNSA. V gave up 3 bases and J gave up 3 bases, with 8 bases separating them. The CDR3 spans 14 residues. In DNA, the CDR3 is TGTGCCAGCAGCTTGGGGGCTGCTAATGAAAAACTGTTTTTT. Translation: CASSLGAANEKLFF.

The chain joins TRBV5-1 to TRBJ2-1; the match to TRBD2 covers 9 bases. Trimming cost V 4 bases and J 15 bases; bases outside gene matches: 17. The CDR3 is made up of 15 amino acids. Germline V gene sequence: CDR1 SGHRS, CDR2 YFSETQ. CDR3 sequence: CASSPTSGPSYFRFF. The CDR3 nucleotides are TGCGCCAGCAGCCCCACTAGCGGGCCTTCCTATTTTCGGTTCTTC.

The rearrangement links TRBV5-6 to TRBJ1-5, with D maybe TRBD1 (5 bases). The CDR3 spans 15 residues. Deletions cut 1 base from V and 2 bases from J, with 10 bases between. The germline V gene encodes CDR1 SGHDT and CDR2 YYEEEE. CDR3 loop: CASSLQGRGNQPQHF. DNA for the CDR3: TGTGCCAGCAGCTTGCAGGGAAGGGGCAATCAGCCCCAGCATTTT.

The rearrangement links TRBV28 to TRBJ1-2; D unresolved. The CDR3 has 13 amino acids. The V end lost 4 bases, the J end lost 5 bases, and 11 bases lay between the germline ends. Looked up from germline, CDR1 is MDHEN and CDR2 is SYDVKM. Here the CDR3 reads CASSSPPTYGYTF. The CDR3 nucleotides are TGTGCCAGCAGTTCGCCCCCAACGTATGGCTACACCTTC.

The chain uses TRBV18 and TRBJ1-5; a possible D gene is TRBD1 (5 bases). The V end was cut by 3 bases, the J end by 0 bases, with 9 bases between. CDR1 KGHSH and CDR2 LQKENI come from the germline V gene. The CDR3 has 15 residues. The CDR3 DNA is TGTGCCAGCTCACCGCAGGGTGATAGCAATCAGCCCCAGCATTTT. Translated: CASSPQGDSNQPQHF. Full variable domain (outside the CDR3, taken from reference TRBV18 and TRBJ1-5): NAGVMQNPRHLVRRRGQEARLRCSPMKGHSHVYWYRQLPEEGLKFMVYLQKENIIDESGMPKERFSAEFPKEGPSILRIQQVVRGDSAAYFCASSPQGDSNQPQHFGDGTRLSIL.

This chain connects TRBV7-9 to TRBJ2-5; D is ambiguous. The CDR3 consists of 13 residues. Germline V gives CDR1 SEHNR, CDR2 FQNEAQ (reference sequence). Trimming removed 8 bases from V and 5 bases from J, with 15 bases in between. The CDR3 coding sequence is TGTGCCAGCTCCCGATGGCGCTCGGAGACCCAGTACTTC. It is translated as CASSRWRSETQYF.

This chain links TRBV10-1 with TRBJ2-6; D not certain. Germline CDR1 reads WNHNN; CDR2 reads SYGVQD (reference sequence). The V gene lost 2 bases and the J gene lost 0 bases, with 2 bases spanning the gap. CDR3 length equals 14 residues. The chain's CDR3 is CASSEGSGANVLTF. CDR3 coding DNA: TGCGCCAGCAGTGAGGGCTCTGGGGCCAACGTCCTGACTTTC.

The rearrangement joins TRBV4-1 to TRBJ2-7; 10 bases fit TRBD2. The CDR3 loop spans 16 amino acids. The trim removed 3 bases at V and 2 bases at J, leaving 7 bases unmatched. Germline-derived CDR1 and CDR2 are MGHRA and YSYEKL. CDR3 DNA sequence: TGCGCCAGCAGCCACCTTGGACTAGCGGATCCCTACGAGCAGTACTTC. Translation: CASSHLGLADPYEQYF.

J is TRBJ2-5 and V is TRBV10-3, with D maybe TRBD1 (5 bases). CDR1 is ENHRY, CDR2 SYGVKD, per germline. The CDR3 runs to 13 residues. Trimming stripped 11 bases from V and 3 bases from J, with 16 bases between. For the CDR3, the DNA is TGTGCCGCCGCAACGACAGAAAAAGAGACCCAGTACTTC. Protein product: CAAATTEKETQYF.

The chain employs TRBV5-1 and TRBJ2-3; D is unresolved. The CDR3 has 13 amino acids. In germline, CDR1 is SGHRS, CDR2 YFSETQ. The V gene lost 0 bases and the J gene lost 4 bases, with 6 bases spanning the gap. The CDR3 coding sequence is TGCGCCAGCAGCTTGGTGGGTCCAGATACGCAGTATTTT. Protein product: CASSLVGPDTQYF.

The genes are TRBV5-1 and TRBJ1-4, with no clear D. V lost 0 bases and J lost 7, with 7 bases in between. Germline assignment: CDR1 SGHRS and CDR2 YFSETQ. The CDR3 runs to 13 residues. The CDR3, as DNA: TGCGCCAGCAGCTTGGGGACTGGTGAAAAACTGTTTTTT. It translates to CASSLGTGEKLFF.

The gene calls are TRBV5-6 and TRBJ1-1, with D possibly being TRBD1 (5 bases). The CDR3 has 17 amino acids. Looked up from germline, CDR1 is SGHDT and CDR2 is YYEEEE. Trimming cost V 5 bases and J 3 bases, with 23 bases left between them. This CDR3 reads CASSHPHKGPRDTEAFF. The CDR3 bases are TGTGCCAGCAGTCACCCCCACAAGGGACCCCGGGACACTGAAGCTTTCTTT.

The chain joins TRBV5-1 to TRBJ2-3; no definite D call. V lost 0 bases, J lost 4 bases, and 12 bases lay in between. The CDR3 length is 15 residues. CDR1 and CDR2 (germline): SGHRS, YFSETQ. CDR3 nucleotides: TGCGCCAGCAGCTTGGTTGGACCCTCCGCAGATACGCAGTATTTT. This sequence encodes CASSLVGPSADTQYF.

V is TRBV9 and J is TRBJ2-7; 9 bases are shared with TRBD2. Trimming removed 4 bases from V and 3 bases from J; junction bases left unmatched: 11. CDR3 length: 16 residues. Per germline, CDR1 SGDLS and CDR2 YYNGEE. The CDR3 DNA is TGTGCCAGCAGCCGAGGTGGGCGGGAGGGATACTACGAGCAGTACTTC. It translates to CASSRGGREGYYEQYF.

The J gene is TRBJ2-7, the V gene TRBV10-1, with a weak D call TRBD1 (6 bases). Trimming took 6 bases from V and 6 from J, leaving 9 bases between them. The CDR3 length is 11 residues. Germline assignment: CDR1 WNHNN and CDR2 SYGVQD (reference sequence). CDR3 loop: CASSRGGEQYF. The CDR3, as DNA: TGCGCCAGCAGCAGGGGTGGCGAGCAGTACTTC.

J is TRBJ2-7 and V is TRBV18, with 8 nucleotides matching TRBD1. CDR1 and CDR2 (germline): KGHSH, LQKENI. The CDR3 spans 14 residues. The J segment lost 6 bases and the V segment lost 4 bases, leaving 8 bases of the junction unmatched. The CDR3 DNA reads TGTGCCAGCTCACGCGGACAGGGAAATTCCGAGCAGTACTTC. This translates into CASSRGQGNSEQYF.

The J gene is TRBJ2-2, the V gene TRBV5-8; 10 nucleotides align to TRBD1. Germline V gene lookup returns CDR1 SGHTS and CDR2 YDEGEE. CDR3 size: 17 residues. J was trimmed by 4 bases and V by 4 bases; bases with no gene match: 10. The CDR3 DNA is TGTGCCAGCAGCCCGCGACAGGGGGCCTTGATCACCGGGGAGCTGTTTTTT. Translating gives CASSPRQGALITGELFF.

The J gene is TRBJ2-7, the V gene TRBV2; D is unresolved. The V gene's germline CDR1 is SNHLY and CDR2 FYNNEI. The CDR3 has 13 amino acids. V was pared by 6 bases and J by 7 bases, with 16 bases between. The CDR3 DNA reads as TGTGCCAGCAGCGCCGCTTATAAGGGAGAGCAGTACTTC. Encoded protein: CASSAAYKGEQYF.

The chain links TRBV9 to TRBJ2-1, with a tentative D call TRBD2 (6 bases). The CDR3 consists of 15 residues. Germline CDR1 is SGDLS and CDR2 is YYNGEE. V dropped 0 bases and J dropped 2 bases, with 9 bases sitting between them. CDR3 nucleotide sequence: TGTGCCAGCAGCGTAGGCGGGGACGCCTACAATGAGCAGTTCTTC. Its protein product is CASSVGGDAYNEQFF.

The V and J genes are TRBV19 and TRBJ2-1; TRBD2 aligns across 15 bases. This CDR3 contains 15 residues. Germline V gives CDR1 LNHDA, CDR2 SQIVND (reference sequence). V trimming: 4 bases; J trimming: 10 bases; junction bases outside the gene matches: 5. The CDR3 nucleotides are TGTGCCAGTAGTACAAGGACTAGCGGGAGGGCCGAGCAGTTCTTC. Amino acids: CASSTRTSGRAEQFF.

The rearrangement joins TRBV18 to TRBJ2-1; TRBD1 matches at 12 bases. The CDR3 is 15 residues long. With 3 bases clipped from V and 8 bases from J, the junction kept 5 bases outside the gene matches. Germline V lookup: CDR1 KGHSH, CDR2 LQKENI. The CDR3 reads CASSPGQGAGYEQFF. CDR3 DNA sequence: TGTGCCAGCTCACCGGGACAGGGGGCAGGCTATGAGCAGTTCTTC.

V and J are TRBV4-1 and TRBJ2-3; D might be TRBD1 (5 bases). This CDR3 is 18 amino acids long. Trimming left V 0 bases short and J 2 bases short, with 18 bases between. Germline loops: CDR1 MGHRA, CDR2 YSYEKL. CDR3: CASSQDRRQLASTDTQYF. CDR3 coding DNA: TGCGCCAGCAGCCAAGATCGTAGACAGCTCGCATCCACAGATACGCAGTATTTT.